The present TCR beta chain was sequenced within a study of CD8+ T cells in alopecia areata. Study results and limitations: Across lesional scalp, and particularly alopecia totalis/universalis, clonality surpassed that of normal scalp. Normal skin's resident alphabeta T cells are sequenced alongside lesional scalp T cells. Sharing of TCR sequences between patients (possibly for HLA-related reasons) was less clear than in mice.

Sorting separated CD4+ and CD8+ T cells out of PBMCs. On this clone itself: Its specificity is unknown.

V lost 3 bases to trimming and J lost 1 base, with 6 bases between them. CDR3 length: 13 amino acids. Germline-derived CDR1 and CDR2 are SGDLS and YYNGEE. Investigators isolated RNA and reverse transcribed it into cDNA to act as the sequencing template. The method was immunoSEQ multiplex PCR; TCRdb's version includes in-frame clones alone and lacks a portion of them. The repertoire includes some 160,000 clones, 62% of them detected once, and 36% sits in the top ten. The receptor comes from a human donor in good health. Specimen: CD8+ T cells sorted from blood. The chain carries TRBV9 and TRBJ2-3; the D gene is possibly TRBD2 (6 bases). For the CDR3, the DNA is TGTGCCAGCAGCGGGGGGGGCACAGATACGCAGTATTTT. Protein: CASSGGGTDTQYF.